This T cell receptor beta chain comes out of a study of blood T cell repertoires in COVID-19. The repertoire was sequenced with immunoSEQ multiplex PCR; TCRdb's copy has only in-frame clones and lacks some. Among under 500,000 clones, about 85% were seen once, and the ten largest hold under 2%. This CDR3 is 13 amino acids long. Looked up from germline, CDR1 is LGHNT and CDR2 is FRNRAP. V was shortened by 1 base and J by 1 base, with 4 bases between the two germline ends. The source material was PBMCs or T cells enriched from blood (not recorded which). The receptor comes from a woman between 18 and 29 years old with acute COVID-19. The chain has TRBV12-5 and TRBJ1-1, with no clear D. CDR3 region: CASGLGRNTEAFF. The CDR3 DNA follows: TGTGCTAGTGGTTTGGGGAGGAACACTGAAGCTTTCTTT.